The source of this TCR beta chain is a study of CD8 T cells in Susac syndrome. Study findings and constraints: Regarding the TCR sequencing and HLA analysis, the study admitted that a relatively small number of individuals were involved.

TCR beta sequencing was performed on blood CD8+ and CD4+ T cells. The CD8+ and CD4+ T cells were isolated magnetically using a negative isolation approach, whereas the TEMRA cells were enriched by FACS. Reverse transcription of about 0.5 to 1 ug RNA used random hexamers. Amplification of the TCR beta CDR3 was carried out by immunoSEQ multiplex PCR, which spanned a total of 54 Vbeta and 13 Jbeta segments. One entry per CDR3 protein results from TCRdb running MiXCR on the immunoSEQ multiplex PCR reads. Of 180,000 or so distinct CDR3 sequences in the sample, more than 90% were seen once. Germline CDR1 DFQATT, CDR2 SNEGSKA (reference sequence). The CDR3 loop spans 14 amino acids. V shed 3 bases and J 3 bases; nucleotides not matched to a gene: 5. To note about this clonotype: The antigen remains undetermined.

The chain is built from TRBV20-1 and TRBJ1-5; TRBD1 aligns across 7 bases. The source is a human donor with multiple sclerosis. The sample was CD4+ T cells from PBMCs. The CDR3 loop reads CSASRGTVNQPQHF. DNA of the CDR3: TGCAGTGCTAGTAGGGGGACAGTCAATCAGCCCCAGCATTTT.